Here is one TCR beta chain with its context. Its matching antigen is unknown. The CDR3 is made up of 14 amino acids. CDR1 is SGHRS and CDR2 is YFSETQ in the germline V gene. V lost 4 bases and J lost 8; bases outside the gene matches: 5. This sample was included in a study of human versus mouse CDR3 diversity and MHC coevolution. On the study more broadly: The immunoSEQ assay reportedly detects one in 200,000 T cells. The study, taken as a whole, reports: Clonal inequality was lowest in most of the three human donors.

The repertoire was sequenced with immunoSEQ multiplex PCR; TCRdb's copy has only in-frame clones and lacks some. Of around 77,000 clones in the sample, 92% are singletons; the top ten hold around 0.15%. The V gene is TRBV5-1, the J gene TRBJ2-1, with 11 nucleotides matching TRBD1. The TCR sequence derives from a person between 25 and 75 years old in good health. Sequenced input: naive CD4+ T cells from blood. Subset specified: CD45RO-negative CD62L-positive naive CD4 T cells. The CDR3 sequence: CASSRTGGRDEQFF. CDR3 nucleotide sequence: TGCGCCAGCAGCCGGACAGGGGGCAGGGATGAGCAGTTCTTC.